The TCR beta chain under discussion was sequenced for a study of cytomegalovirus exposure and HLA in healthy donors. At the level of the study: HLA-typed donors contributed some 83 million unique TCRs, which were held in an early data release.

Both 60 Vbeta primers and 13 Jbeta primers went into the PCR. Assay: immunoSEQ multiplex PCR; the TCRdb copy retains only in-frame clones and omits some. The table lists approximately 150,000 clones. The CDR3 runs 13 residues. CDR1 SGHTA and CDR2 FQGNSA come from the germline V gene. The trim removed 5 bases at V and 3 bases at J, leaving 4 bases unmatched. General observations from the study: TCR association rates varied by HLA locus in a later analysis, with DRB1 highest and HLA-C lowest. A later analysis associated 15,000 or so TCR beta sequences with HLA alleles at a 0.05 false discovery rate. Most TCR sequences were rare, but some public TCRs occurred in many donors.

On this clone itself: Antigen: not known.

Material for sequencing was PBMCs. This rearrangement joins TRBV7-2 to TRBJ2-7; 7 bases match TRBD1. The TCR sequence derives from a woman younger than 35 in good health and CMV-seronegative. In nucleotides, the CDR3 is TGTGCCAGCAGCCACAGACAGGGCTACGAGCAGTACTTC. Its protein product is CASSHRQGYEQYF. Using reference TRBV7-2 and TRBJ2-7 for the parts outside the CDR3, the full variable domain is GAGVSQSPSNKVTEKGKDVELRCDPISGHTALYWYRQSLGQGLEFLIYFQGNSAPDKSGLPSDRFSAERTGGSVSTLTIQRTQQEDSAVYLCASSHRQGYEQYFGPGTRLTVT.